This passage covers 5 T cell receptor beta chains from one sample sequenced in a study of T cells in Graves' hyperthyroidism and ophthalmopathy. The CDR3 regions of TCR beta were amplified from RNA transcripts. First-round RT-PCR with HTBI primers amplified the TCR CDR3 region. In TCRdb, the multiplex PCR reads were re-called with MiXCR into one record per CDR3 protein. The table shows under 650,000 distinct CDR3 sequences, with about 17% occurring only once. Sequenced input: blood. These TCRs come from a woman aged 25 to 45 with Graves' hyperthyroidism.

This clonotype came up many times. This chain links TRBV3-1 with TRBJ1-2; D is possibly TRBD1 (5 bases). This CDR3 has 16 amino acids. Trimming took off 0 bases at V and 0 bases at J, with 11 bases between the two ends. CDR1 and CDR2 (germline): LGHDT, YNNKEL (reference sequence). The CDR3 here is CASSQDRGVSNYGYTF. In DNA, the CDR3 is TGTGCCAGCAGCCAAGATCGGGGGGTATCTAACTATGGCTACACCTTC.

The rearrangement joins TRBV12-3 or TRBV12-4 to TRBJ1-1; no reliable D call. This CDR3 spans 11 amino acids. Trimming took off 3 bases at V and 6 bases at J, with 5 bases between the two ends. CDR3 sequence: CASSFFAEAFF. CDR3 DNA: TGTGCCAGCAGTTTTTTTGCTGAAGCTTTCTTT.

At least ten counts were recorded for this clonotype. V and J are TRBV24-1 and TRBJ2-1; 7 bases match TRBD2. Germline CDR1 reads KGHDR; CDR2 reads SFDVKD. There are 14 residues in the CDR3. The V segment lost 3 bases and the J segment 8 bases; nucleotides outside the gene matches: 6. The CDR3 DNA follows: TGTGCCACCAGTGATCGCGGGAGAGTGGATGAGCAGTTCTTC. Its translation is CATSDRGRVDEQFF.

This clonotype was detected a few times. This chain uses TRBV20-1 with TRBJ2-1; 12 bases are a match to TRBD2. Per the germline V gene, CDR1 is DFQATT and CDR2 is SNEGSKA (reference sequence). After removal of 7 bases from V and 7 bases from J, the junction contained 14 bases not matched to a gene. CDR3 length equals 16 residues. The CDR3 reads CSVKPLHGTSGNEQFF. The CDR3 nucleotides read TGCAGTGTTAAGCCTTTACACGGGACTAGCGGGAATGAGCAGTTCTTC.

The chain carries TRBV2 and TRBJ1-5; maybe TRBD1 (5 bases). The CDR3 spans 13 residues. V was trimmed by 4 bases and J by 7 bases, leaving 11 bases between them. Germline values: CDR1 SNHLY, CDR2 FYNNEI. In DNA form, the CDR3 reads TGTGCCAGCAGTGGGGACCGGGAACAGCCCCAGCATTTT. This gives the protein CASSGDREQPQHF.